Below, 24 T cell receptor beta chains from the same sample are listed, as sequenced in a study of T cells in Graves' hyperthyroidism and ophthalmopathy. Regions amplified from RNA transcripts were the TCR beta CDR3 regions. The TCR CDR3 was amplified in a first-round RT-PCR using the HTBI primer set. Each CDR3 protein gets one entry after TCRdb re-called the multiplex PCR reads with MiXCR. The table includes under 800,000 distinct CDR3 sequences, about 15% detected once. The sequencing sample was made of blood. All receptors come from a woman under 30 with Graves' hyperthyroidism.

This clonotype was detected many times. This sequence joins TRBV18 and TRBJ2-1, with D possibly TRBD2 on 5 matching bases. The germline V gene encodes CDR1 KGHSH and CDR2 LQKENI. This CDR3 comprises 16 residues. Trimming took 2 bases from V and 2 from J, leaving 13 bases between them. In DNA form, the CDR3 reads TGTGCCAGCTCACCAAGTATAGCGAGGACCTACAATGAGCAGTTCTTC. Translation: CASSPSIARTYNEQFF.

Ten or more counts support this clonotype. The genes are TRBV20-1 and TRBJ2-7; 7 nucleotides agree with TRBD2. The germline V gene has CDR1 DFQATT and CDR2 SNEGSKA (reference sequence). This CDR3 contains 13 residues. V dropped 4 bases and J dropped 3; count of bases not matched to a gene: 6. CDR3 loop: CSAKQAGSYEQYF. The CDR3 DNA is TGCAGTGCTAAGCAAGCGGGAAGCTACGAGCAGTACTTC.

J is TRBJ2-1 and V is TRBV3-1; D is possibly TRBD1 (6 bases). V dropped 3 bases and J dropped 7 bases, with 7 bases sitting between them. The CDR3 runs to 12 residues. Germline loops: CDR1 LGHDT, CDR2 YNNKEL (reference sequence). This chain's CDR3 is CASSHQGNEQFF. CDR3 coding DNA: TGTGCCAGCAGCCATCAGGGGAATGAGCAGTTCTTC.

This clonotype occurred many times. The rearrangement uses TRBV5-8 and TRBJ1-3, with 7 nucleotides matching TRBD1. CDR1 is SGHTS, CDR2 YDEGEE, per germline. The junction had 7 bases not matched to a gene; V was cut back by 6 bases and J by 4 bases. The CDR3 consists of 14 residues. DNA for the CDR3: TGTGCCAGCAAAGATACAGGGGAAGGAAACACCATATATTTT. This sequence encodes CASKDTGEGNTIYF.

The table lists this clonotype with many counts. The J gene is TRBJ2-2, the V gene TRBV12-3 or TRBV12-4, with 11 bases identical to TRBD2. The CDR3 sequence is 15 residues long. With 4 bases clipped from V and 7 bases from J, the junction kept 5 bases outside the gene matches. The chain's CDR3 is CASSWTSGSFGELFF. The CDR3 DNA sequence: TGTGCCAGCAGTTGGACTAGCGGGTCTTTCGGGGAGCTGTTTTTT.

The CDR3 loop reads CASSETKKLFF. The CDR3 DNA is TGTGCCAGCAGTGAGACTAAAAAACTGTTTTTT. This chain connects TRBV6-1 to TRBJ1-4; D gene unclear. V gave up 3 bases and J gave up 9 bases, with 5 bases separating them. The germline gives CDR1 MNHNS, CDR2 SASEGT. The CDR3 loop spans 11 amino acids.

This clonotype was seen a handful of times. The V call is TRBV6-5, the J call TRBJ1-5; D remains ambiguous. The CDR3 is 13 residues long. Per germline, CDR1 MNHEY and CDR2 SVGAGI. V shed 2 bases and J shed 7 bases, with 9 bases lying between them. Here the CDR3 reads CASSYGEGQPQHF. CDR3 sequence (DNA): TGTGCCAGCAGTTACGGTGAGGGACAGCCCCAGCATTTT.

This clonotype was seen ten or more times. CDR3: CASSFGQNRAVRETQYF. The CDR3 nucleotides are TGTGCCAGCAGTTTCGGACAAAACAGGGCGGTACGGGAGACCCAGTACTTC. The V gene is TRBV12-3 or TRBV12-4, the J gene TRBJ2-5; D may be TRBD1 (6 bases). Trimming took 3 bases from V and 5 from J, leaving 22 bases between them. This CDR3 contains 17 residues.

The chain employs TRBV2 and TRBJ2-1; perhaps TRBD2 as D (7 bases). This CDR3 has 17 residues. V lost 6 bases to trimming and J lost 4 bases, with 22 bases between them. The germline V gene encodes CDR1 SNHLY and CDR2 FYNNEI. The CDR3 reads CASRRGGYGGAYNEQFF. CDR3 bases: TGTGCCAGCAGGAGGGGGGGCTACGGAGGGGCATACAATGAGCAGTTCTTC.

This clonotype was picked up a small number of times. The V gene is TRBV5-1, the J gene TRBJ2-1; D is undetermined. With 0 bases removed from V and 0 bases from J, the gap between germline ends came to 10 bases. Germline assignment: CDR1 SGHRS and CDR2 YFSETQ. The CDR3 contains 16 residues. The DNA of the CDR3 is TGCGCCAGCAGCTTGGCCGCGGTTAGCTCCTACAATGAGCAGTTCTTC. Protein product: CASSLAAVSSYNEQFF. The full variable domain, rest sourced from reference TRBV5-1 and TRBJ2-1, is KAGVTQTPRYLIKTRGQQVTLSCSPISGHRSVSWYQQTPGQGLQFLFEYFSETQRNKGNFPGRFSGRQFSNSRSEMNVSTLELGDSALYLCASSLAAVSSYNEQFFGPGTRLTVL.

This clonotype came up many times. The V gene is TRBV18, the J gene TRBJ1-1; 7 positions match TRBD1. The V segment lost 4 bases and the J segment 0 bases; nucleotides outside the gene matches: 8. Germline loops: CDR1 KGHSH, CDR2 LQKENI. The CDR3 length is 16 residues. The DNA of the CDR3 is TGTGCCAGCTCACTTGACGCCGGGACAGTGAACACTGAAGCTTTCTTT. It is translated as CASSLDAGTVNTEAFF.

This clonotype appeared many times. V usage is TRBV7-2 and J usage is TRBJ1-1, with D uncertain. V lost 6 bases to trimming and J lost 1 base, with 12 bases between them. This CDR3 has 14 residues. The germline V gene encodes CDR1 SGHTA and CDR2 FQGNSA. CDR3 region: CASRGVLGNTEAFF. The DNA of the CDR3 is TGTGCCAGCAGGGGTGTTCTCGGGAACACTGAAGCTTTCTTT.

The gene calls are TRBV18 and TRBJ2-3; TRBD2 is a possible D gene (6 bases). V was clipped by 4 bases and J by 2 bases, with 13 bases between them. This CDR3 is 15 amino acids long. Germline CDR1 reads KGHSH; CDR2 reads LQKENI. The CDR3 spells CASSRRGLDTDTQYF. As DNA, the CDR3 is TGTGCCAGCTCACGAAGGGGACTCGACACAGATACGCAGTATTTT.

Only a few counts were recorded for this clonotype. CDR3 amino acids: CASTSALAYGYTF. In DNA, the CDR3 is TGTGCCAGCACCTCGGCCCTAGCCTATGGCTACACCTTC. This chain connects TRBV5-6 to TRBJ1-2; D not resolved. Germline CDR1 and CDR2: SGHDT and YYEEEE. V lost 6 bases, J lost 4 bases, and 13 bases lay in between. The CDR3 totals 13 residues. The entire variable domain, with the rest obtained from reference TRBV5-6 and TRBJ1-2, is as follows: DAGVTQSPTHLIKTRGQQVTLRCSPKSGHDTVSWYQQALGQGPQFIFQYYEEEERQRGNFPDRFSGHQFPNYSSELNVNALLLGDSALYLCASTSALAYGYTFGSGTRLTVV.

This clonotype was counted a few times. This chain links TRBV12-3 or TRBV12-4 with TRBJ1-2; D is ambiguous. V was cut by 5 bases and J by 10 bases, with 8 bases left in between. The length of the CDR3 is 10 residues. The CDR3 DNA reads as TGTGCCAGCAGTGCCGGTACCTACACCTTC. This encodes CASSAGTYTF.

Many counts were recorded for this clonotype. The chain couples TRBV7-8 to TRBJ1-4; a weak D match, TRBD1 (5 bases). Germline loops: CDR1 SGHVS, CDR2 FQNEAQ. The CDR3 is 11 amino acids. The V end lost 6 bases, the J end lost 12 bases, and 11 bases lay between the germline ends. DNA of the CDR3: TGTGCCAGCAGGGACATAGGAGAACTGTTTTTT. It codes for CASRDIGELFF.

Comment on this clonotype: It may be a read error: a sequence one base away is much more abundant. The chain couples TRBV12-3 or TRBV12-4 to TRBJ1-1; D not certain. Trimming stripped 5 bases from V and 10 bases from J, with 11 bases between. CDR3 size: 11 residues. The CDR3 nucleotides read TGTGCCAGCAGTCTCGGGTTCTCAGCTTTCTTT. Protein: CASSLGFSAFF.

This clonotype was found many times. The chain recombines TRBV20-1 with TRBJ1-2; D call uncertain. The CDR3 spans 12 residues. Deletions cut 2 bases from V and 4 bases from J, with 8 bases between. Germline CDR1 is DFQATT and CDR2 is SNEGSKA (reference sequence). CDR3 DNA sequence: TGCAGTGCTAGAACTGACATCTATGGCTACACCTTC. It codes for CSARTDIYGYTF.

The chain is built from TRBV10-3 and TRBJ2-5, with 9 bases fitting TRBD1. The length of the CDR3 is 14 residues. CDR1 and CDR2 (germline): ENHRY, SYGVKD. V lost 8 bases to trimming and J lost 4 bases; unmatched junction nucleotides: 8. In DNA, the CDR3 is TGTGCCATCTCTGCAGGGACAGGGATAGAGACCCAGTACTTC. Its translation is CAISAGTGIETQYF.

The chain joins TRBV29-1 to TRBJ2-1; D not resolved. The CDR3 runs to 15 residues. Germline V gene lookup returns CDR1 SQVTM and CDR2 ANQGSEA. With 3 bases removed from V and 1 base from J, the gap between germline ends came to 13 bases. The CDR3 region is CSVDGARPSYNEQFF. In DNA, the CDR3 is TGCAGCGTTGATGGCGCACGCCCTTCCTACAATGAGCAGTTCTTC.

This clonotype has more than one count but fewer than ten. J is TRBJ2-7 and V is TRBV29-1, with 8 positions matching TRBD1. The germline V gene has CDR1 SQVTM and CDR2 ANQGSEA. V shed 6 bases and J 2 bases; nucleotides not matched to a gene: 3. CDR3 length equals 12 residues. CDR3 sequence reads: CSVRTGTYEQYF. The CDR3 bases are TGCAGCGTCCGGACAGGGACCTACGAGCAGTACTTC.

This clonotype was seen more than once but under ten times. The V call is TRBV5-4, the J call TRBJ1-2; D is uncertain. CDR3 length equals 16 residues. Germline CDR1 SGHNT, CDR2 YYREEE (reference sequence). V was clipped by 1 base and J by 1 base, with 14 bases between them. The CDR3 sequence is CASSLSGTRYNYGYTF. For the CDR3, the DNA is TGTGCCAGCAGCTTGTCTGGCACTCGTTATAACTATGGCTACACCTTC.

This clonotype occurred a few times. The chain carries TRBV10-1 and TRBJ2-3, with no clear D. The CDR3 totals 13 residues. Germline CDR1 and CDR2: WNHNN and SYGVQD (reference sequence). Between the trimmed V and J ends, which lost 1 base and 4 bases, there was a span of 6 bases. CDR3 sequence reads: CASSEYLSDTQYF. The CDR3 bases are TGCGCCAGCAGTGAGTACTTATCAGATACGCAGTATTTT.

The chain joins TRBV30 to TRBJ2-7; TRBD2 matches at 7 bases. After removal of 3 bases from V and 0 bases from J, the junction contained 5 bases not matched to a gene. This CDR3 region has 14 residues. From germline, CDR1 is GTSNPN and CDR2 SVGIG (reference sequence). CDR3 loop: CAWRSGVSSYEQYF. The CDR3 DNA reads TGTGCCTGGAGAAGCGGGGTTAGCTCCTACGAGCAGTACTTC.